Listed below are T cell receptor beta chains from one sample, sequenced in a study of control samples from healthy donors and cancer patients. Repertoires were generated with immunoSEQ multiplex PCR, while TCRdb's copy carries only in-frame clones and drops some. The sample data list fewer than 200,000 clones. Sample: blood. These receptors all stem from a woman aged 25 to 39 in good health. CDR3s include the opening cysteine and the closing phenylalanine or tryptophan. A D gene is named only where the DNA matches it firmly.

cdr3_aa: CASSRTDFNTEAFF
cdr3_nt: TGTGCCAGCAGCCGGACAGATTTCAACACTGAAGCTTTCTTT
j_call: TRBJ1-1
v_call: TRBV3-1/TRBV3-2
d_call: -

cdr3_aa: CASSQAAGYQPQHF
cdr3_nt: TGTGCCAGCAGCCAAGCGGCAGGGTATCAGCCCCAGCATTTT
j_call: TRBJ1-5
v_call: TRBV3-1/TRBV3-2
d_call: -

cdr3_aa: CASKRTGENTEAFF
cdr3_nt: TGTGCCAGCAAACGGACCGGGGAGAACACTGAAGCTTTCTTT
j_call: TRBJ1-1
v_call: TRBV7-9
d_call: -

cdr3_aa: CAISESGRGIQYF
cdr3_nt: TGTGCCATCAGTGAATCGGGTCGGGGCATTCAGTACTTC
j_call: TRBJ2-4
v_call: TRBV10-3
d_call: -

cdr3_aa: CAISDPGLAGADTQYF
cdr3_nt: TGTGCCATCAGCGATCCGGGACTAGCAGGCGCAGATACGCAGTATTTT
j_call: TRBJ2-3
v_call: TRBV10-3
d_call: TRBD2

cdr3_aa: CASSQEVYSYNSPLHF
cdr3_nt: TGCGCCAGCAGCCAGGAGGTCTACTCCTATAATTCACCCCTCCACTTT
j_call: TRBJ1-6
v_call: TRBV4-3
d_call: -

cdr3_aa: CASSFPTDTQYF
cdr3_nt: TGTGCCAGCAGTTTCCCAACAGATACGCAGTATTTT
j_call: TRBJ2-3
v_call: TRBV28
d_call: -

cdr3_aa: CASRPGRIGQGGGQYF
cdr3_nt: TGTGCCAGCAGGCCTGGCAGGATAGGGCAGGGGGGAGGACAGTACTTC
j_call: TRBJ2-7
v_call: TRBV7-9
d_call: -

cdr3_aa: CASSYGTGMNTEAFF
cdr3_nt: TGTGCCAGCAGTTACGGGACAGGCATGAACACTGAAGCTTTCTTT
j_call: TRBJ1-1
v_call: TRBV6-2/TRBV6-3
d_call: TRBD1

cdr3_aa: CASSLAARGGLEQYF
cdr3_nt: TGTGCCAGCAGCTTAGCAGCAAGGGGCGGATTAGAGCAGTACTTC
j_call: TRBJ2-7
v_call: TRBV7-6
d_call: -

cdr3_aa: CASSLFGGSYNEQFF
cdr3_nt: TGTGCCAGCAGCTTATTCGGGGGCTCCTACAATGAGCAGTTCTTC
j_call: TRBJ2-1
v_call: TRBV7-9
d_call: -

cdr3_aa: CASSPPRSRGTGELFF
cdr3_nt: TGTGCCAGCAGCCCACCTCGGTCACGGGGGACCGGGGAGCTGTTTTTT
j_call: TRBJ2-2
v_call: TRBV7-2
d_call: -

cdr3_aa: CASSPTGGYGYTF
cdr3_nt: TGTGCCAGTAGTCCGACAGGGGGTTATGGCTACACCTTC
j_call: TRBJ1-2
v_call: TRBV19
d_call: TRBD1

cdr3_aa: CASSDGSSYEQYF
cdr3_nt: TGTGCCAGCAGTGACGGCTCGAGCTACGAGCAGTACTTC
j_call: TRBJ2-7
v_call: TRBV6-4
d_call: -

cdr3_aa: CASSTGPMNTEAFF
cdr3_nt: TGTGCCAGCTCCACGGGGCCCATGAACACTGAAGCTTTCTTT
j_call: TRBJ1-1
v_call: TRBV6-5
d_call: -

cdr3_aa: CASSAPQGGDTQYF
cdr3_nt: TGTGCCAGCAGCGCCCCTCAGGGGGGAGATACGCAGTATTTT
j_call: TRBJ2-3
v_call: TRBV9
d_call: -

cdr3_aa: CAWGQGRGVSPLHF
cdr3_nt: TGTGCCTGGGGACAGGGGAGAGGAGTGTCACCCCTCCACTTT
j_call: TRBJ1-6
v_call: TRBV30
d_call: TRBD1

cdr3_aa: CASRLGQGAEAFF
cdr3_nt: TGTGCCAGCAGACTAGGACAGGGAGCTGAAGCTTTCTTT
j_call: TRBJ1-1
v_call: TRBV12-3/TRBV12-4
d_call: TRBD1

cdr3_aa: CASSVLPGGAGTTGNTIYF
cdr3_nt: TGTGCCAGCAGCGTATTGCCGGGGGGCGCGGGTACAACTGGAAACACCATATATTTT
j_call: TRBJ1-3
v_call: TRBV9
d_call: -

cdr3_aa: CASSLVQSNEQFF
cdr3_nt: TGTGCCAGCAGTTTGGTACAGAGCAATGAGCAGTTCTTC
j_call: TRBJ2-1
v_call: TRBV27
d_call: -

cdr3_aa: CASTLRASGVAKNIQYF
cdr3_nt: TGTGCCAGCACCCTTAGGGCTAGCGGGGTAGCCAAAAACATTCAGTACTTC
j_call: TRBJ2-4
v_call: TRBV28
d_call: TRBD2

cdr3_aa: CASSFGNPDTQYF
cdr3_nt: TGTGCCAGCAGCTTTGGTAATCCAGATACGCAGTATTTT
j_call: TRBJ2-3
v_call: TRBV5-4
d_call: -

cdr3_aa: CASSPSAGGGYEQYF
cdr3_nt: TGTGCCAGCAGCCCCTCCGCGGGGGGCGGTTACGAGCAGTACTTC
j_call: TRBJ2-7
v_call: TRBV11-2
d_call: TRBD2

cdr3_aa: CASSVRDSLNEKLFF
cdr3_nt: TGTGCCAGCAGCGTCAGGGACAGCCTAAATGAAAAACTGTTTTTT
j_call: TRBJ1-4
v_call: TRBV9
d_call: TRBD1

cdr3_aa: CASSQGTGGEQYF
cdr3_nt: TGTGCCAGCAGCCAAGGAACAGGGGGCGAGCAGTACTTC
j_call: TRBJ2-7
v_call: TRBV11-3
d_call: TRBD1

cdr3_aa: CASSRSGGPEQYF
cdr3_nt: TGCGCCAGCAGCAGGTCGGGGGGCCCCGAGCAGTACTTC
j_call: TRBJ2-7
v_call: TRBV5-1
d_call: -

cdr3_aa: CASSPLGGNTKNEQFF
cdr3_nt: TGTGCCAGCTCACCACTGGGGGGCAATACTAAAAATGAGCAGTTCTTC
j_call: TRBJ2-1
v_call: TRBV18
d_call: -

cdr3_aa: CATSDRGQLYGYTF
cdr3_nt: TGTGCCACCAGTGACCGGGGACAGCTCTATGGCTACACCTTC
j_call: TRBJ1-2
v_call: TRBV24-1
d_call: TRBD1

cdr3_aa: CASTPYLANTIYF
cdr3_nt: TGTGCCAGCACCCCATATTTGGCAAACACCATATATTTT
j_call: TRBJ1-3
v_call: TRBV7-2
d_call: -

cdr3_aa: CASSLTSLHSTDTQYF
cdr3_nt: TGTGCCAGCAGCTTAACTAGCCTCCATAGCACAGATACGCAGTATTTT
j_call: TRBJ2-3
v_call: TRBV7-2
d_call: -

cdr3_aa: CSVEGQGVTDTQYF
cdr3_nt: TGCAGCGTTGAGGGACAGGGTGTGACAGATACGCAGTATTTT
j_call: TRBJ2-3
v_call: TRBV29-1
d_call: TRBD1

cdr3_aa: CASSAGAATNEKLFF
cdr3_nt: TGTGCCAGCAGCGCTGGGGCCGCGACTAATGAAAAACTGTTTTTT
j_call: TRBJ1-4
v_call: TRBV7-9
d_call: -

cdr3_aa: CASSQTSLRGQGSYEQYF
cdr3_nt: TGCGCCAGCAGCCAAACGTCTTTGAGGGGACAGGGGTCCTACGAGCAGTACTTC
j_call: TRBJ2-7
v_call: TRBV4-1
d_call: TRBD1

cdr3_aa: CASRLNPNAGNEQYF
cdr3_nt: TGTGCCAGCAGACTAAATCCAAACGCGGGAAACGAGCAGTACTTC
j_call: TRBJ2-7
v_call: TRBV7-6
d_call: -

cdr3_aa: CASSMVGQGNTEAFF
cdr3_nt: TGTGCCAGTAGTATGGTCGGACAGGGGAACACTGAAGCTTTCTTT
j_call: TRBJ1-1
v_call: TRBV19
d_call: TRBD1

cdr3_aa: CASSISGVRSTTNEKLFF
cdr3_nt: TGTGCCAGCAGTATATCGGGCGTTCGGAGTACAACTAATGAAAAACTGTTTTTT
j_call: TRBJ1-4
v_call: TRBV11-2
d_call: -